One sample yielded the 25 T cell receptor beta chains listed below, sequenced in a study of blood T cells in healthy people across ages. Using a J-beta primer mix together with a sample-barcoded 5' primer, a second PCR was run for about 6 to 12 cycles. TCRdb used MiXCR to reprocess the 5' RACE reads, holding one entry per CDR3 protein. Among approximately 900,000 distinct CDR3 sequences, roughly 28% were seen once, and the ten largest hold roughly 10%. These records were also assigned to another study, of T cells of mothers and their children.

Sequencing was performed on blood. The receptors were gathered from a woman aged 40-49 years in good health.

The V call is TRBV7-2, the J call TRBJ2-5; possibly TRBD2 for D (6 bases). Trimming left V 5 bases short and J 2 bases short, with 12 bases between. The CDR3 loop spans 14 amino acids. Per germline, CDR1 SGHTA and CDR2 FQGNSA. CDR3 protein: CASSRGLRQETQYF. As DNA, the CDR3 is TGTGCCAGCAGCAGGGGACTCCGTCAAGAGACCCAGTACTTC.

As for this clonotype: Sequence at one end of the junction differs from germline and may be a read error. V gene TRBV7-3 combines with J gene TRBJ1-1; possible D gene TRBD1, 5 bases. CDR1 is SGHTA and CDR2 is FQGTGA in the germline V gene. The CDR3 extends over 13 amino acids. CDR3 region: CASSDSLNTEVFF. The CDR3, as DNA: TGTGCCAGCAGCGACAGCCTGAACACTGAAGTTTTCTTT.

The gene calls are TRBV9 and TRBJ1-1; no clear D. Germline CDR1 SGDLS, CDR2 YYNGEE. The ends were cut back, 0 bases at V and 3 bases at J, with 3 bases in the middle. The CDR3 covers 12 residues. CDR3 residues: CASSVGHTEAFF. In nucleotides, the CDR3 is TGTGCCAGCAGCGTAGGGCACACTGAAGCTTTCTTT. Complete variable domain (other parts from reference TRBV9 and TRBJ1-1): DSGVTQTPKHLITATGQRVTLRCSPRSGDLSVYWYQQSLDQGLQFLIQYYNGEERAKGNILERFSAQQFPDLHSELNLSSLELGDSALYFCASSVGHTEAFFGQGTRLTVV.

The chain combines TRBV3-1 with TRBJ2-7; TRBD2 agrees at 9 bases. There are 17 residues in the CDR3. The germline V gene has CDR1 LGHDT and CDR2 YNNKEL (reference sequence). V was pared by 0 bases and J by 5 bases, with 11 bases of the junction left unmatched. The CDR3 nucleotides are TGTGCCAGCAGCCAAGATCTAGGCCTAGCGGGGAACAACGAGCAGTACTTC. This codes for CASSQDLGLAGNNEQYF.

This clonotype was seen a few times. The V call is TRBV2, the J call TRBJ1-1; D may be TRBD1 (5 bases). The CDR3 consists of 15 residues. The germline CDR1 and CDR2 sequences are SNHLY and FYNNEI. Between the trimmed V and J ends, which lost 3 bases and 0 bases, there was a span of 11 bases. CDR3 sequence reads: CASSDPGTLNTEAFF. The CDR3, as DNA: TGTGCCAGCAGTGATCCCGGGACGTTGAACACTGAAGCTTTCTTT.

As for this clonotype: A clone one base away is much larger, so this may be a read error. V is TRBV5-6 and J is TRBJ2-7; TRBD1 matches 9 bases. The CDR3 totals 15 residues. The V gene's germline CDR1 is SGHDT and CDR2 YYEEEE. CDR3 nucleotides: TGTGCCGGCAGCTTGCGGACAGGGGTTAACTACGAGCAGTACTTC. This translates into CAGSLRTGVNYEQYF.

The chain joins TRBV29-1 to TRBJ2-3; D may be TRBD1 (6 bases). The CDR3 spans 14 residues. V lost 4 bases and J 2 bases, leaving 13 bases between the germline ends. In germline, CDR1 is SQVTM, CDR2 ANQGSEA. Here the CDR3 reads CSVGRGWVTDTQYF. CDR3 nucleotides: TGCAGCGTTGGCAGGGGTTGGGTCACAGATACGCAGTATTTT.

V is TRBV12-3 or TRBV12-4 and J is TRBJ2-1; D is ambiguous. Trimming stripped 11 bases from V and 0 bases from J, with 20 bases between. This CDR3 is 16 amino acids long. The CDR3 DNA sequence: TGTGCCGGCAACCCTCGGGCCTCAGGCTCCTACAATGAGCAGTTCTTC. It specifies CAGNPRASGSYNEQFF.

The CDR3 protein is CASSPSMDYGYTF. CDR3 coding DNA: TGTGCCAGCAGCCCATCGATGGACTATGGCTACACCTTC. This rearrangement joins TRBV7-9 to TRBJ1-2; D not resolved. This CDR3 region has 13 residues. Germline lookup yields CDR1 SEHNR and CDR2 FQNEAQ (reference sequence). With 5 bases removed from V and 3 bases from J, the gap between germline ends came to 10 bases.

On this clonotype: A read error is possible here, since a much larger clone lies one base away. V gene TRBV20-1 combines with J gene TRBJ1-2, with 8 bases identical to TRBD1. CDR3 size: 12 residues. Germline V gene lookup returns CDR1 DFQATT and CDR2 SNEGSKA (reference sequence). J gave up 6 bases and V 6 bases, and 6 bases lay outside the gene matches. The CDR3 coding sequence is TGCAGTGCAGGACAGGGTCCTCATGGCTACACCTTC. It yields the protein CSAGQGPHGYTF.

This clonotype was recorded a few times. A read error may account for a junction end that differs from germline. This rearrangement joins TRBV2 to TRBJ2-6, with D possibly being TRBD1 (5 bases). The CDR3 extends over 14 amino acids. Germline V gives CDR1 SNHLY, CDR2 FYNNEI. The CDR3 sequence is CASKGSAGANVRTF. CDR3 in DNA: TGTGCCAGCAAAGGATCAGCTGGGGCCAACGTCCGGACTTTC.

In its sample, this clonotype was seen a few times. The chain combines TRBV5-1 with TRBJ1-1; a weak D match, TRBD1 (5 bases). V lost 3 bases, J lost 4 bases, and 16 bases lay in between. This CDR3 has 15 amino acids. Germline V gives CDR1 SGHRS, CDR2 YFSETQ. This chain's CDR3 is CASSSASGGGTEAFF. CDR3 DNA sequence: TGCGCCAGCAGCTCGGCATCTGGGGGGGGCACTGAAGCTTTCTTT.

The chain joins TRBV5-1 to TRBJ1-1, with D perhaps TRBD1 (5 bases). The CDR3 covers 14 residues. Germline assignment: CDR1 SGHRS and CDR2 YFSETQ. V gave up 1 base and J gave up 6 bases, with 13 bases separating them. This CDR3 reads CASSLRRERSEAFF. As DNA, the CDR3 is TGCGCCAGCAGCTTGCGCAGGGAAAGGTCTGAAGCTTTCTTT.

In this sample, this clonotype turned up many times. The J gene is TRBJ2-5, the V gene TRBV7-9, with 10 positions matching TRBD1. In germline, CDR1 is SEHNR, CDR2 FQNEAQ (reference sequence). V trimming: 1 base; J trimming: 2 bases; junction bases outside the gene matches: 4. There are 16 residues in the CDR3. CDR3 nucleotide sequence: TGTGCCAGCAGCTTAGGAGACAGGGGGCAACAAGAGACCCAGTACTTC. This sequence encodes CASSLGDRGQQETQYF.

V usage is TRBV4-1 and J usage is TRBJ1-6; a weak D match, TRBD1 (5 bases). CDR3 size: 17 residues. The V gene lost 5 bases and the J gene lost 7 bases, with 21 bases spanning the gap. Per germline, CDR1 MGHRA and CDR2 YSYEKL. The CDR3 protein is CASSVQGRDFPNSPLHF. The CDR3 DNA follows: TGCGCCAGCAGCGTTCAAGGCAGGGACTTCCCCAATTCACCCCTCCACTTT.

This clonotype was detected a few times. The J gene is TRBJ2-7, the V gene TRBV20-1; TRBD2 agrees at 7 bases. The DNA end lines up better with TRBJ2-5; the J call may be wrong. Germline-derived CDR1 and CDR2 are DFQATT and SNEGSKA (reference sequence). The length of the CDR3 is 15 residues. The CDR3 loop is CSAGVGAGAGETQYF. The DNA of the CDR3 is TGCAGTGCTGGGGTTGGGGCGGGAGCGGGGGAGACCCAGTACTTC.

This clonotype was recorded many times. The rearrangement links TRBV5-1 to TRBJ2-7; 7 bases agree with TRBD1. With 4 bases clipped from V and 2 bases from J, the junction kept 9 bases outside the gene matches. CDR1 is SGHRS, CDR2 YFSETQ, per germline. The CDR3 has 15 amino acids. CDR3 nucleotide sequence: TGCGCCAGCAGCGGACCGGGACAGTCAACCTACGAGCAGTACTTC. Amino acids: CASSGPGQSTYEQYF. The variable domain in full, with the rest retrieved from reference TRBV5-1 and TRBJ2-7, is KAGVTQTPRYLIKTRGQQVTLSCSPISGHRSVSWYQQTPGQGLQFLFEYFSETQRNKGNFPGRFSGRQFSNSRSEMNVSTLELGDSALYLCASSGPGQSTYEQYFGPGTRLTVT.

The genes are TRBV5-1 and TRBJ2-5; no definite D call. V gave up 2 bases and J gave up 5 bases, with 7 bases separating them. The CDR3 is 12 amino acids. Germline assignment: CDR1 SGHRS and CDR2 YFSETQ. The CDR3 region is CASSLTFETQYF. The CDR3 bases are TGCGCCAGCAGCTTAACGTTTGAGACCCAGTACTTC.

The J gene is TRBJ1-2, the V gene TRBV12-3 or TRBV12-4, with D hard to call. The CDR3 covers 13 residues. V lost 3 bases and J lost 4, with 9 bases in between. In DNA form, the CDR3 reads TGTGCCAGCAGTTTGGAAAGATTCTATGGCTACACCTTC. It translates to CASSLERFYGYTF.

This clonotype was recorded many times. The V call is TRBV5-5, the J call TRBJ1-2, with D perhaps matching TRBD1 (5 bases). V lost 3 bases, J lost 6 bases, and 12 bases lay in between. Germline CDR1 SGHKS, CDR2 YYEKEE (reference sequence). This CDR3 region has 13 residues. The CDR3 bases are TGTGCCAGCAGCTCAGGTGCGACAGATGGCTACACCTTC. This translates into CASSSGATDGYTF.

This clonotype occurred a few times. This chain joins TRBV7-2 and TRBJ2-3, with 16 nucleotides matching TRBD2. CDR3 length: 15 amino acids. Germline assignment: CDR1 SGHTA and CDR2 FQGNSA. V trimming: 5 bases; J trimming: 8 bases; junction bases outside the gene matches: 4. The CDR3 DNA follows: TGTGCCAGCAGCCCGGGACTAGCGGGGGGGCGTACGCAGTATTTT. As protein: CASSPGLAGGRTQYF.

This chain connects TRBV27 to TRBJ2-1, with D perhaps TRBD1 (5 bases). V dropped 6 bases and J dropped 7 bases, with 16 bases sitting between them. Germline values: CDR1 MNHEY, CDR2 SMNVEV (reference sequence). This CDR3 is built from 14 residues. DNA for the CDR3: TGTGCCAGCAGGGGGCAGGGTGTGAGGAATGAGCAGTTCTTC. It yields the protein CASRGQGVRNEQFF.

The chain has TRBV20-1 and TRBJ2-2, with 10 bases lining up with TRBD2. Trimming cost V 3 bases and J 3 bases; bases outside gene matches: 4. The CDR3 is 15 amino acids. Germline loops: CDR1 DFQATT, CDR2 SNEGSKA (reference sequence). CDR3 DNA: TGCAGTGCTAGCACACTAGCGGGGCACACCGGGGAGCTGTTTTTT. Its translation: CSASTLAGHTGELFF.

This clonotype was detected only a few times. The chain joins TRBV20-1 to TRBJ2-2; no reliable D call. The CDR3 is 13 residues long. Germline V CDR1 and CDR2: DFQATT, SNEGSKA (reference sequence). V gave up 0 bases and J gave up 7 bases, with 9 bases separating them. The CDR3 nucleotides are TGCAGTGCTAGAGATAGGTACAACGGGGAGCTGTTTTTT. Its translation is CSARDRYNGELFF.

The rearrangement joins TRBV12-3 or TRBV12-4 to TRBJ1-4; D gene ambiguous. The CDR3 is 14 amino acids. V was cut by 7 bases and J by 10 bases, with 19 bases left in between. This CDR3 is CASKRGEGSRKLFF. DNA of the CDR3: TGTGCCAGCAAACGAGGAGAGGGTTCAAGAAAACTGTTTTTT.